This TCR beta chain originates from a study of T-cell memory formation after mild COVID-19. For the study at large: Across donors, TCR clusters were largely donor specific.

This clonotype appeared a few times. The length of the CDR3 is 12 residues. The V gene lost 3 bases and the J gene lost 9 bases, with 10 bases spanning the gap. Per germline, CDR1 SGDLS and CDR2 YYNGEE. With constant-segment primers, 5'RACE yielded cDNA libraries of TCR alpha and TCR beta that carried sample barcodes and UMIs. TCRdb used MiXCR to reprocess the 5' RACE reads, holding one entry per CDR3 protein. The sample holds about 84,000 distinct CDR3 sequences, approximately 14% seen once. The clonotype was recovered from an adult woman who had mild COVID-19 (a few samples of this study predate the infection). Cell type and time point are not known. The chain is built from TRBV9 and TRBJ2-1; D remains ambiguous. Source material: PBMCs or a T cell subset sorted from them (not recorded which). This CDR3 reads CASSENRGEQFF. The CDR3 nucleotides are TGTGCCAGCAGCGAAAACAGAGGTGAGCAGTTCTTC.